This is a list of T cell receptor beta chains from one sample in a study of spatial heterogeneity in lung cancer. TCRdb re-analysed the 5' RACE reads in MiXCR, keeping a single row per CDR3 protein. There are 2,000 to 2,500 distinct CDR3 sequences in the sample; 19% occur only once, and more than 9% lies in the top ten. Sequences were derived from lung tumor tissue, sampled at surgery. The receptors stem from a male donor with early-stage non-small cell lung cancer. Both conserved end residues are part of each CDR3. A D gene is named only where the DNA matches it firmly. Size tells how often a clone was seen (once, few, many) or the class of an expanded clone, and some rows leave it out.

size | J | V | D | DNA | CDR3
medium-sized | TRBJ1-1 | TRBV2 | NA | TGTGCCAGCAGGCCAGATGTAAACACTGAAGCTTTCTTT | CASRPDVNTEAFF
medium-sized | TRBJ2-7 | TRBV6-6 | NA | TGTGCCAGCAGTTTTTGGCAGGCCTCAACCTACGAGCAGTACTTC | CASSFWQASTYEQYF
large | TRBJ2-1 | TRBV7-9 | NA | TGTGCCAGCAGCTCAGGGACGGGACATTCCTACAATGAGCAGTTCTTC | CASSSGTGHSYNEQFF
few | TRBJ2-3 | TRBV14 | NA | TGTGCCAGCAGCCAACAGTGGATGTTAGATACGCAGTATTTT | CASSQQWMLDTQYF
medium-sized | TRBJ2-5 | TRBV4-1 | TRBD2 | TGCGCCAGCAGCCAAGGACCGGAGCGGGGGGGCTGGGAGACCCAGTACTTC | CASSQGPERGGWETQYF
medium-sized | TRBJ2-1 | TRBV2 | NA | TGTGCCAGCAACCGGAGACTAGAAGATTATGAGCAGTTCTTC | CASNRRLEDYEQFF
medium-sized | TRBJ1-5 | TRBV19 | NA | TGTGCCAGTAGTAGCTCCCAGGACAATCAGCCCCAGCATTTT | CASSSSQDNQPQHF
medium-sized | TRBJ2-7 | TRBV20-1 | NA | TGCAGTGCTAGAGTCATAGGGGGGGCCTACGAGCAGTACTTC | CSARVIGGAYEQYF
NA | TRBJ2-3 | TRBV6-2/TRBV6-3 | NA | TGTGCCAGCAGGGGGCTCGTTGGCACAGATACGCAGTATTTT | CASRGLVGTDTQYF
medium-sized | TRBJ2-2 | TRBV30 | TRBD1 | TGTGCCTGGAGAGGGACAGGAGGTCCCGGGGAGCTGTTTTTT | CAWRGTGGPGELFF
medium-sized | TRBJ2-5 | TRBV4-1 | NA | TGCGCCAGCAGCCAAGATTCCCGAGCAGGGACGACCCAGTACTTC | CASSQDSRAGTTQYF
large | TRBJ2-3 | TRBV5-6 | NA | TGTGCCAGCAGCTTGGTTTCCGGGGATACGCAGTATTTT | CASSLVSGDTQYF
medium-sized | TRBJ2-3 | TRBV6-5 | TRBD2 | TGTGCCAGCAGCCGCTCGCGGGGGGGCACAGATACGCAGTATTTT | CASSRSRGGTDTQYF
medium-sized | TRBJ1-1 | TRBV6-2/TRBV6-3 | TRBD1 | TGTGCCAGCAGTTACGCCGGGACAGGCAATGAAGCTTTCTTT | CASSYAGTGNEAFF
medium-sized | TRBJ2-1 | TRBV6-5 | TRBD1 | TGTGCCAGCAGTTCTATAGGGGACAGGGGGCGAAATGAGCAGTTCTTC | CASSSIGDRGRNEQFF
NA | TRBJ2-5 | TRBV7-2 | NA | TGTGCCAGCAGCCCCAGGCCGGGGGTGTTGGGTGAGACCCAGTACTTC | CASSPRPGVLGETQYF
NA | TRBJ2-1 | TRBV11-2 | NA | TGTGCCAGCAGCTTAGGTCGGCTCTCCCTAACGAATGAGCAGTTCTTC | CASSLGRLSLTNEQFF
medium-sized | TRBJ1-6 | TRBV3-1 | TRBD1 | TGTGCCAGCAGGGACAGGATTGTTCGTAATTCACCCCTCCACTTT | CASRDRIVRNSPLHF
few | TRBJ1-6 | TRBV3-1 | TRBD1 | TGTGCCAGCAGCCAGGACAGGGGATTCAATTCACCCCTCCACTTT | CASSQDRGFNSPLHF
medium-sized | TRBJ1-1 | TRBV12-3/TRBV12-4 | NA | TGTGCCAGCAGTAACGGGAGAAGAGCTGAAGCTTTCTTT | CASSNGRRAEAFF
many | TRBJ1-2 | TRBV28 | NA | TGTGCCAGCAGTTTTGGGGGTGAGGATGGCTACACCTTC | CASSFGGEDGYTF